Each of the 7 T cell receptor beta chains below was sequenced from the same sample in a study of T cell repertoires in cytomegalovirus infection. TCRdb passed the reads through MiXCR, listing each CDR3 protein once. The table has 450,000 to 650,000 distinct CDR3 sequences, 26% seen once. Sequences were obtained from PBMCs. The receptors here all came from a human donor in good health (CMV status not recorded). Some clones in this sample may be carry-over from other donors' samples.

Many counts were recorded for this clonotype. J is TRBJ2-3 and V is TRBV7-8; 7 nucleotides agree with TRBD2. Germline V CDR1 and CDR2: SGHVS, FQNEAQ. The length of the CDR3 is 16 residues. Unmatched junction bases numbered 12, after V lost 4 bases and J lost 5 bases. The CDR3 DNA reads as TGTGCCAGCAGCTCACCCCTGGGCGGGAGAAGAGATACGCAGTATTTT. Protein product: CASSSPLGGRRDTQYF. The variable domain in full, completed from reference TRBV7-8 and TRBJ2-3, reads GAGVSQSPRYKVAKRGQDVALRCDPISGHVSLFWYQQALGQGPEFLTYFQNEAQLDKSGLPSDRFFAERPEGSVSTLKIQRTQQEDSAVYLCASSSPLGGRRDTQYFGPGTRLTVL.

This clonotype was seen a handful of times. The chain recombines TRBV6-1 with TRBJ2-3; no clear D. V was clipped by 5 bases and J by 5 bases, with 17 bases between them. The CDR3 totals 15 residues. The V gene's germline CDR1 is MNHNS and CDR2 SASEGT. The CDR3 DNA is TGTGCCAGCAGTTACAGTGGGCTGGTAGTAGATACGCAGTATTTT. This sequence encodes CASSYSGLVVDTQYF.

The chain links TRBV19 to TRBJ1-1, with 9 positions matching TRBD1. V lost 3 bases and J lost 8; bases outside the gene matches: 7. This CDR3 has 14 residues. The V gene's germline CDR1 is LNHDA and CDR2 SQIVND (reference sequence). This chain's CDR3 is CASSIPQGAVEAFF. The CDR3 bases are TGTGCCAGTAGTATTCCACAGGGGGCCGTCGAAGCTTTCTTT. Filled out from reference TRBV19 and TRBJ1-1, the complete variable domain reads DGGITQSPKYLFRKEGQNVTLSCEQNLNHDAMYWYRQDPGQGLRLIYYSQIVNDFQKGDIAEGYSVSREKKESFPLTVTSAQKNPTAFYLCASSIPQGAVEAFFGQGTRLTVV.

J is TRBJ2-5 and V is TRBV28; D possibly corresponds to TRBD1 (7 bases). V was pared by 5 bases and J by 5 bases, with 18 bases between. Germline V gives CDR1 MDHEN, CDR2 SYDVKM. The CDR3 extends over 15 amino acids. CDR3 amino acids: CASSPWTGGKETQYF. Written as DNA, the CDR3 is TGTGCCAGCAGTCCCTGGACAGGAGGGAAGGAGACCCAGTACTTC.

This CDR3 is CASSARLAANEQFF. CDR3 bases: TGTGCCAGCAGCGCGAGACTAGCGGCCAATGAGCAGTTCTTC. The rearrangement links TRBV7-2 to TRBJ2-1; the match to TRBD2 covers 9 bases. V lost 5 bases to trimming and J lost 6 bases; unmatched junction nucleotides: 5. The CDR3 sequence is 14 residues long. The germline V gene has CDR1 SGHTA and CDR2 FQGNSA.

The rearrangement joins TRBV4-3 to TRBJ1-1; TRBD1 might be the D (5 bases). CDR3 size: 14 residues. Per germline, CDR1 LGHNA and CDR2 YSLEER. V lost 3 bases and J 8 bases, leaving 16 bases between the germline ends. The CDR3 sequence: CASSQNRAAGEAFF. CDR3 DNA: TGCGCCAGCAGCCAGAATCGGGCGGCAGGGGAAGCTTTCTTT.

This clonotype was observed at least ten times. The gene calls are TRBV7-9 and TRBJ2-3; D gene unclear. Germline assignment: CDR1 SEHNR and CDR2 FQNEAQ (reference sequence). This CDR3 spans 15 amino acids. V was clipped by 0 bases and J by 3 bases, with 10 bases between them. The DNA for the CDR3 is TGTGCCAGCAGCTTAGCGGAGAGATCAACAGATACGCAGTATTTT. Its translation: CASSLAERSTDTQYF.